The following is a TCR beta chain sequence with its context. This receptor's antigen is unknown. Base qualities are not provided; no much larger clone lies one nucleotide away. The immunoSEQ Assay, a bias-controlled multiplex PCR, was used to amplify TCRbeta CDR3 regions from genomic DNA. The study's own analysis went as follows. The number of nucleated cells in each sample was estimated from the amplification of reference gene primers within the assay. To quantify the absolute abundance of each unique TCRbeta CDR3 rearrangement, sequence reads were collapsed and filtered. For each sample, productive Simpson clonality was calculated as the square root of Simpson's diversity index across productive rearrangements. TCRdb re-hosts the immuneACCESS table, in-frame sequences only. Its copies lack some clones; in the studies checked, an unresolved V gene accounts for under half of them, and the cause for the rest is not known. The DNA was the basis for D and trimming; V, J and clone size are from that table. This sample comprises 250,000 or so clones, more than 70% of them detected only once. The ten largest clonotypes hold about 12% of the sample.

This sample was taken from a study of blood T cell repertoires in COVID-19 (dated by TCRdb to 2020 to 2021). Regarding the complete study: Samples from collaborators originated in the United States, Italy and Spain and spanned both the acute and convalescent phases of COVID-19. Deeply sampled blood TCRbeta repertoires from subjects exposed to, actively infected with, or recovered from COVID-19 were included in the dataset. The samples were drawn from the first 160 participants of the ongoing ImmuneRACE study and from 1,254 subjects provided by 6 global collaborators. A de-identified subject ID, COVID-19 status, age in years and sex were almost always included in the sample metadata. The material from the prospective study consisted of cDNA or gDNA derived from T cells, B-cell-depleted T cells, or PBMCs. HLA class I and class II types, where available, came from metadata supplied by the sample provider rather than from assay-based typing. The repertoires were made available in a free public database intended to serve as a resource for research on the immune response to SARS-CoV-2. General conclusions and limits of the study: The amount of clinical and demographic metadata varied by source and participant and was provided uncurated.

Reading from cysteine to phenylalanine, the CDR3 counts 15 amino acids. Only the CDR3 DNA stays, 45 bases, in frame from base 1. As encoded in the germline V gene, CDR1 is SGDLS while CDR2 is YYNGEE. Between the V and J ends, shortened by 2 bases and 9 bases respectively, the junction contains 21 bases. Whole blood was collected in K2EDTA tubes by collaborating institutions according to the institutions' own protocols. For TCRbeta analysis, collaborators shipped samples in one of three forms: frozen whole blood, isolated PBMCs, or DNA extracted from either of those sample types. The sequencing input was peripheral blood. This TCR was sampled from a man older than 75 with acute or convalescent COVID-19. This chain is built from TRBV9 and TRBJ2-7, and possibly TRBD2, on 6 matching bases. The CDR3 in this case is CASSVLAAPKEGQYF. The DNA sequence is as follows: TGTGCCAGCAGCGTCCTAGCAGCCCCTAAGGAGGGGCAGTACTTC.